Below, 25 T cell receptor beta chains from the same sample are listed, as sequenced in a study of vaccination and CD4 T cells after COVID-19. An Oncomine TCR Beta short-read assay was used to sequence the DNA from cultured CD4+ T cells. TCRdb ran MiXCR on the PCR reads and lists one entry per CDR3 protein. The profile shows nearly 7,500 distinct CDR3 sequences, 45% to 55% of them singletons. These receptors lack a known antigen. Treatment here: roughly nine-day PBMC culture with coronavirus spike peptide pools or control peptides (ViraFEST assay). CD4+ T lymphocytes from the unexposed donor were collected before the COVID-19 pandemic (2011-2018). The sequencing input was CD4+ T cells from blood, cultured in vitro. These receptors were collected from a human donor in good health.

This clonotype was recorded a few times. This chain links TRBV5-1 with TRBJ2-5; TRBD1 aligns across 7 bases. The CDR3 length is 14 residues. The germline CDR1 and CDR2 sequences are SGHRS and YFSETQ. With V trimmed by 4 bases and J by 2 bases, 5 bases remained unmatched. CDR3 DNA: TGCGCCAGCAGCCTAGGGGACAGTCAAGAGACCCAGTACTTC. As protein: CASSLGDSQETQYF.

The chain carries TRBV20-1 and TRBJ1-1; D perhaps matches TRBD1 (6 bases). The germline V gene encodes CDR1 DFQATT and CDR2 SNEGSKA (reference sequence). The ends were cut back, 6 bases at V and 0 bases at J, with 17 bases in the middle. CDR3 length: 15 residues. The CDR3, as DNA: TGCAGTGCAAGCCCCTGGGACAACTTGAACACTGAAGCTTTCTTT. Its protein is CSASPWDNLNTEAFF.

The chain couples TRBV20-1 to TRBJ2-3; 15 positions match TRBD2. V shed 7 bases and J 3 bases; nucleotides not matched to a gene: 11. The CDR3 has 17 amino acids. Germline-derived CDR1 and CDR2 are DFQATT and SNEGSKA (reference sequence). CDR3 sequence (DNA): TGCAGTGTCGGGACCGGACTAGCGGGGGGGCCAACAGATACGCAGTATTTT. Protein sequence: CSVGTGLAGGPTDTQYF.

The chain has TRBV30 and TRBJ1-1; D remains ambiguous. This CDR3 spans 11 amino acids. The V end was cut by 4 bases, the J end by 0 bases, with 3 bases between. Germline V gene sequence: CDR1 GTSNPN, CDR2 SVGIG (reference sequence). CDR3 DNA sequence: TGTGCCTGGACAGTGAACACTGAAGCTTTCTTT. This sequence encodes CAWTVNTEAFF.

This chain joins TRBV5-4 and TRBJ2-5; 13 bases match TRBD2. The trim removed 3 bases at V and 8 bases at J, leaving 13 bases unmatched. The CDR3 contains 17 residues. Germline CDR1 SGHNT, CDR2 YYREEE (reference sequence). CDR3 in DNA: TGTGCCAGCAGCTCGAACAGGGGACTAGCGGGGAGGGGAACCCAGTACTTC. Its protein is CASSSNRGLAGRGTQYF.

V is TRBV19 and J is TRBJ1-6, with TRBD1 identical over 7 bases. CDR3 length equals 15 residues. V gave up 0 bases and J gave up 6 bases; unmatched junction bases: 2. From germline, CDR1 is LNHDA and CDR2 SQIVND (reference sequence). DNA for the CDR3: TGTGCCAGTAGTATAGAGGGGGACAGTAATTCACCCCTCCACTTT. This encodes CASSIEGDSNSPLHF.

The J gene is TRBJ2-3, the V gene TRBV24-1; D not certain. The CDR3 has 12 residues. With 5 bases removed from V and 2 bases from J, the gap between germline ends came to 4 bases. Per germline, CDR1 KGHDR and CDR2 SFDVKD. The CDR3 region is CATSASTDTQYF. CDR3 in DNA: TGTGCCACCAGTGCATCCACAGATACGCAGTATTTT.

The chain has TRBV2 and TRBJ2-1; 10 bases are shared with TRBD2. CDR1 SNHLY and CDR2 FYNNEI come from the germline V gene. The trim removed 4 bases at V and 6 bases at J, leaving 15 bases unmatched. CDR3 length equals 18 residues. The CDR3 coding sequence is TGTGCCAGCAGTGTGTTCCGGGGTAGCGGGGGGCGGACCAATGAGCAGTTCTTC. As protein: CASSVFRGSGGRTNEQFF.

The chain carries TRBV19 and TRBJ1-1; D may be TRBD1 (5 bases). The ends were cut back, 3 bases at V and 0 bases at J, with 11 bases in the middle. In germline, CDR1 is LNHDA, CDR2 SQIVND (reference sequence). The CDR3 totals 15 residues. The CDR3 region has the DNA TGTGCCAGTAGTATGCCGGGGGGGATGAACACTGAAGCTTTCTTT. Encoded protein: CASSMPGGMNTEAFF. Full variable domain (outside the CDR3, taken from reference TRBV19 and TRBJ1-1): DGGITQSPKYLFRKEGQNVTLSCEQNLNHDAMYWYRQDPGQGLRLIYYSQIVNDFQKGDIAEGYSVSREKKESFPLTVTSAQKNPTAFYLCASSMPGGMNTEAFFGQGTRLTVV.

This clonotype was detected only a few times. The V call is TRBV2, the J call TRBJ2-5; D is perhaps TRBD1 or TRBD2 (5 bases each). Germline values: CDR1 SNHLY, CDR2 FYNNEI. Trimming removed 7 bases from V and 5 bases from J, with 14 bases in between. CDR3 length equals 13 residues. The CDR3 nucleotides read TGTGCCAGCAACCCGGGGCTAAGGGAGACCCAGTACTTC. Translating gives CASNPGLRETQYF.

The genes are TRBV29-1 and TRBJ2-7, with D unclear. Per the germline V gene, CDR1 is SQVTM and CDR2 is ANQGSEA. The CDR3 is 12 residues long. V was shortened by 7 bases and J by 0 bases, with 10 bases between the two germline ends. The CDR3 loop reads CSATTSSYEQYF. The CDR3 DNA follows: TGCAGCGCTACGACAAGCTCCTACGAGCAGTACTTC.

The chain is built from TRBV30 and TRBJ1-2; D is perhaps TRBD1 (5 bases). V lost 3 bases and J 8 bases, leaving 13 bases between the germline ends. From germline, CDR1 is GTSNPN and CDR2 SVGIG (reference sequence). The CDR3 extends over 12 amino acids. DNA for the CDR3: TGTGCCTGGAGAAGCTTAAGGGGCGGCTACACCTTC. Its protein is CAWRSLRGGYTF.

A single count supports this clonotype. The rearrangement links TRBV11-2 to TRBJ2-7; perhaps D is TRBD1 or TRBD2 (5 bases each). CDR3 length: 15 residues. Germline loops: CDR1 SGHAT, CDR2 FQNNGV. V gave up 2 bases and J gave up 0 bases, with 11 bases separating them. The CDR3 region has the DNA TGTGCCAGCAGCTTACAGGGACCGAGCTCCTACGAGCAGTACTTC. It is translated as CASSLQGPSSYEQYF.

The gene calls are TRBV7-2 and TRBJ2-3, with D unclear. The CDR3 totals 16 residues. Trimming pared 5 bases from V and 3 bases from J, leaving 18 bases between. Germline CDR1 SGHTA, CDR2 FQGNSA. The CDR3 bases are TGTGCCAGCAGCCCACGGCGTAAGGGTAGGACAGATACGCAGTATTTT. This translates into CASSPRRKGRTDTQYF.

The chain employs TRBV7-7 and TRBJ2-3, with a tentative D call TRBD2 (5 bases). Germline-derived CDR1 and CDR2 are SSHAT and FNYEAQ (reference sequence). V was trimmed by 5 bases and J by 0 bases, leaving 9 bases between them. The CDR3 spans 14 residues. This CDR3 is CASSRGGSTDTQYF. The CDR3 nucleotides are TGTGCCAGCAGCCGTGGCGGGAGCACAGATACGCAGTATTTT.

In this sample, this clonotype turned up a few times. The rearrangement uses TRBV19 and TRBJ2-4; TRBD2 matches at 9 bases. The CDR3 is made up of 15 amino acids. The J segment lost 1 base and the V segment lost 3 bases, leaving 1 base of the junction unmatched. The germline CDR1 and CDR2 sequences are LNHDA and SQIVND (reference sequence). CDR3 region: CASSMSGGAKNIQYF. CDR3 sequence (DNA): TGTGCCAGTAGTATGAGCGGGGGGGCCAAAAACATTCAGTACTTC.

This chain links TRBV5-6 with TRBJ1-5; TRBD1 agrees at 9 bases. The ends lost 4 bases at V and 5 bases at J; junction bases unmatched: 7. The CDR3 length is 15 residues. CDR1 and CDR2 (germline): SGHDT, YYEEEE. CDR3 sequence: CASSTDRGIHQPQHF. The CDR3 DNA reads TGTGCCAGCAGCACCGACAGGGGGATCCATCAGCCCCAGCATTTT.

CDR3 in amino acids: CASSQENVAGGRETQYF. The DNA of the CDR3 is TGTGCCAGCAGCCAAGAAAATGTGGCGGGAGGGCGGGAGACCCAGTACTTC. The rearrangement joins TRBV4-2 to TRBJ2-5; 9 positions agree with TRBD2. CDR3 length equals 17 residues. Per the germline V gene, CDR1 is LGHNA and CDR2 is YNFKEQ. J gave up 5 bases and V 0 bases, and 10 bases lay outside the gene matches.

This clonotype was counted a few times. The chain couples TRBV7-8 to TRBJ1-1; tentative D call: TRBD1 (5 bases). In germline, CDR1 is SGHVS, CDR2 FQNEAQ. The V gene lost 2 bases and the J gene lost 0 bases, with 10 bases spanning the gap. The CDR3 extends over 15 amino acids. The CDR3 coding sequence is TGTGCCAGCAGCTTAAGACAGTGGATGAACACTGAAGCTTTCTTT. Its protein product is CASSLRQWMNTEAFF. Complete variable domain (other parts from reference TRBV7-8 and TRBJ1-1): GAGVSQSPRYKVAKRGQDVALRCDPISGHVSLFWYQQALGQGPEFLTYFQNEAQLDKSGLPSDRFFAERPEGSVSTLKIQRTQQEDSAVYLCASSLRQWMNTEAFFGQGTRLTVV.

The V gene is TRBV6-2 or TRBV6-3, the J gene TRBJ2-3; TRBD2 is a possible D gene (5 bases). V gave up 2 bases and J gave up 8 bases, with 14 bases separating them. Germline V lookup: CDR1 MNHEY, CDR2 SVGEGT. This CDR3 has 14 amino acids. The CDR3 region has the DNA TGTGCCAGCAGTTACGACGGGGAGTTAAGTACGCAGTATTTT. It translates to CASSYDGELSTQYF.

V and J are TRBV7-8 and TRBJ2-7, with D perhaps TRBD2 (7 bases). Germline V gene data show CDR1 as SGHVS and CDR2 as FQNEAQ. V lost 5 bases and J 6 bases, leaving 26 bases between the germline ends. The CDR3 consists of 17 residues. CDR3 amino acids: CASSPPLRENPRGEQYF. CDR3 DNA sequence: TGTGCCAGCAGCCCCCCCTTGCGGGAGAATCCCAGGGGCGAGCAGTACTTC. The complete variable domain, with remaining parts taken from reference TRBV7-8 and TRBJ2-7, reads GAGVSQSPRYKVAKRGQDVALRCDPISGHVSLFWYQQALGQGPEFLTYFQNEAQLDKSGLPSDRFFAERPEGSVSTLKIQRTQQEDSAVYLCASSPPLRENPRGEQYFGPGTRLTVT.

V usage is TRBV11-2 and J usage is TRBJ1-6; 9 positions agree with TRBD1. The trim removed 2 bases at V and 10 bases at J, leaving 6 bases unmatched. Germline-derived CDR1 and CDR2 are SGHAT and FQNNGV. This CDR3 comprises 15 residues. CDR3 sequence (DNA): TGTGCCAGCAGCTTACTGGGACAGGGTGAATCACCCCTCCACTTT. This translates into CASSLLGQGESPLHF.

The genes are TRBV4-2 and TRBJ1-2; possibly TRBD1 for D (6 bases). V dropped 1 base and J dropped 2 bases, with 14 bases sitting between them. This CDR3 region has 16 residues. Per the germline V gene, CDR1 is LGHNA and CDR2 is YNFKEQ. The CDR3 here is CASSQGDVDRNYGYTF. CDR3 coding DNA: TGTGCCAGCAGCCAAGGAGACGTTGACAGGAACTATGGCTACACCTTC.

This rearrangement joins TRBV27 to TRBJ1-1; TRBD1 matches at 7 bases. With V trimmed by 3 bases and J by 6 bases, 1 base remained unmatched. The germline V gene encodes CDR1 MNHEY and CDR2 SMNVEV (reference sequence). CDR3 length: 12 residues. The CDR3 DNA is TGTGCCAGCAGTTTCACAGGGGCTGAAGCTTTCTTT. Protein: CASSFTGAEAFF.

The rearrangement links TRBV2 to TRBJ1-6; no clear D gene. The CDR3 is made up of 15 amino acids. V was cut by 5 bases and J by 6 bases, with 14 bases left in between. In germline, CDR1 is SNHLY, CDR2 FYNNEI. Written as DNA, the CDR3 is TGTGCCAGCAGTCCCCTCACCGCCGGTAATTCACCCCTCCACTTT. It yields the protein CASSPLTAGNSPLHF.